The 15 T cell receptor beta chains in this list originate from one sample, sequenced in a study of shared clonotypes between healthy human individuals. Profiling relied on immunoSEQ multiplex PCR, and the TCRdb table lists in-frame clones only, not all of them. The table includes some 2,500,000 clones, 80% to 95% detected once. What was sequenced was naive CD4+ T cells from PBMCs. Subset noted: CD45RA+ positively selected. The origin of the receptors is a man between 18 and 29 years old in good health. Some clones in this sample may be carry-over from other donors' samples.

This clone was seen only once. For the CDR3, the DNA is TGCGCCAGCAGCCGTGGGACTAGCGGCCTGCAGTCCTACGAGCAGTACTTC. Translating it yields CASSRGTSGLQSYEQYF. V gene TRBV4-1 combines with J gene TRBJ2-7; 11 nucleotides match TRBD2. V trimming: 4 bases; J trimming: 1 base; junction bases outside the gene matches: 9. In germline, CDR1 is MGHRA, CDR2 YSYEKL. The CDR3 consists of 17 residues.

The chain joins TRBV5-1 to TRBJ2-1; D gene uncertain. Trimming left V 0 bases short and J 4 bases short, with 11 bases between. CDR1 and CDR2 (germline): SGHRS, YFSETQ. The CDR3 length is 15 residues. CDR3 DNA sequence: TGCGCCAGCAGCTTGGCACTCCGGTCGTACAATGAGCAGTTCTTC. It translates to CASSLALRSYNEQFF.

The J gene is TRBJ2-3, the V gene TRBV5-1; possibly TRBD1 for D (6 bases). CDR1 is SGHRS and CDR2 is YFSETQ in the germline V gene. This CDR3 is 15 amino acids long. Trimming removed 6 bases at V and 2 bases at J, with 16 bases between. CDR3 sequence reads: CASTRTGRTTDTQYF. CDR3 nucleotides: TGCGCCAGCACTCGCACAGGGCGGACCACAGATACGCAGTATTTT.

This chain connects TRBV6-1 to TRBJ1-5; D may be TRBD1 (5 bases). The CDR3 runs 16 residues. Between the trimmed V and J ends, which lost 3 bases and 3 bases, there was a span of 15 bases. Germline CDR1 reads MNHNS; CDR2 reads SASEGT. The CDR3 coding sequence is TGTGCCAGCAGTGAGAGGTTTGGGGCAGACAATCAGCCCCAGCATTTT. This gives the protein CASSERFGADNQPQHF.

CDR3 DNA: TGTGCCAGCAGCGACGGGCAGAGCACAGATACGCAGTATTTT. Its protein is CASSDGQSTDTQYF. The V gene is TRBV2, the J gene TRBJ2-3, with unresolved D. Germline CDR1 SNHLY, CDR2 FYNNEI. CDR3 length equals 14 residues. Trimming removed 6 bases from V and 0 bases from J, with 10 bases in between.

The genes are TRBV7-2 and TRBJ1-5; perhaps TRBD1 as D (6 bases). Germline V gene sequence: CDR1 SGHTA, CDR2 FQGNSA. The CDR3 is 15 residues long. V was cut by 0 bases and J by 5 bases, with 11 bases left in between. The CDR3 loop is CASSLAATGYQPQHF. In DNA form, the CDR3 reads TGTGCCAGCAGCTTAGCTGCAACAGGGTATCAGCCCCAGCATTTT.

The chain joins TRBV19 to TRBJ1-5, with D unclear. The V gene lost 3 bases and the J gene lost 7 bases, with 13 bases spanning the gap. The CDR3 runs to 14 residues. Germline values: CDR1 LNHDA, CDR2 SQIVND (reference sequence). CDR3 coding DNA: TGTGCCAGTAGTATGGGCCGGGTTGGCCAGCCCCAGCATTTT. Residues: CASSMGRVGQPQHF.

Remarks on this clone: Other DNA sequences within the sample encode an identical CDR3. The J gene is TRBJ2-5, the V gene TRBV29-1, with D tentatively TRBD1 (5 bases). There are 11 residues in the CDR3. Germline lookup yields CDR1 SQVTM and CDR2 ANQGSEA. Trimming pared 4 bases from V and 5 bases from J, leaving 8 bases between. This chain's CDR3 is CSVVGAETQYF. Written as DNA, the CDR3 is TGCAGCGTTGTAGGGGCGGAGACCCAGTACTTC. Full variable domain (remainder filled in from reference TRBV29-1 and TRBJ2-5): SAVISQKPSRDICQRGTSLTIQCQVDSQVTMMFWYRQQPGQSLTLIATANQGSEATYESGFVIDKFPISRPNLTFSTLTVSNMSPEDSSIYLCSVVGAETQYFGPGTRLLVL.

V gene TRBV2 combines with J gene TRBJ1-5; no firm D call. Trimming stripped 8 bases from V and 3 bases from J, with 17 bases between. The CDR3 is made up of 15 amino acids. Germline V gene data show CDR1 as SNHLY and CDR2 as FYNNEI. The CDR3 DNA reads as TGTGCCAGCGGGATCGGCAGTGGGTCCAATCAGCCCCAGCATTTT. Amino acid sequence: CASGIGSGSNQPQHF. The full variable domain, in which reference TRBV2 and TRBJ1-5 provide the parts outside the CDR3, is EPEVTQTPSHQVTQMGQEVILRCVPISNHLYFYWYRQILGQKVEFLVSFYNNEISEKSEIFDDQFSVERPDGSNFTLKIRSTKLEDSAMYFCASGIGSGSNQPQHFGDGTRLSIL.

The chain has TRBV5-6 and TRBJ2-5, with 13 bases aligning to TRBD2. The J call may be in error: the DNA end matches TRBJ2-7 better. There are 18 residues in the CDR3. Germline V CDR1 and CDR2: SGHDT, YYEEEE. DNA for the CDR3: TGTGCCAGCAGCCCGAGGATGGTTCGGACTAGCGGGAGAGACGAGCAGTACTTC. Translation gives CASSPRMVRTSGRDEQYF.

The CDR3 loop is CASSFSGLEWDTQYF. The CDR3 nucleotides read TGTGCCAGCAGCTTCTCGGGACTTGAATGGGATACGCAGTATTTT. The chain joins TRBV7-9 to TRBJ2-3; D perhaps matches TRBD2 (6 bases). V dropped 3 bases and J dropped 6 bases, with 16 bases sitting between them. This CDR3 comprises 15 residues. The germline gives CDR1 SEHNR, CDR2 FQNEAQ (reference sequence).

The CDR3 DNA is TGTGCCAGCAGTCGTGTCCCGCCCGGACTTTCCTTTTCCTACGAGCAGTACTTC. This encodes CASSRVPPGLSFSYEQYF. The chain links TRBV27 to TRBJ2-7; possibly TRBD2 for D (5 bases). V dropped 5 bases and J dropped 1 base, with 24 bases sitting between them. CDR3 size: 18 residues. Germline V gives CDR1 MNHEY, CDR2 SMNVEV (reference sequence).

CDR3 nucleotide sequence: TGTGCCAGCAGTTACAGGGAGGCGGGCACTGAAGCTTTCTTT. The encoded protein is CASSYREAGTEAFF. The chain recombines TRBV6-5 with TRBJ1-1, with D hard to call. The CDR3 has 14 residues. The V gene lost 2 bases and the J gene lost 4 bases, with 11 bases spanning the gap. CDR1 is MNHEY, CDR2 SVGAGI, per germline.

V gene TRBV4-3 combines with J gene TRBJ2-1; 10 bases map to TRBD2. CDR1 is LGHNA, CDR2 YSLEER, per germline. The trim removed 1 base at V and 4 bases at J, leaving 4 bases unmatched. The CDR3 runs to 16 residues. CDR3 coding DNA: TGCGCCAGCAGCCAAGGCCTAGCGGGAGCTTACAATGAGCAGTTCTTC. It specifies CASSQGLAGAYNEQFF.

The chain uses TRBV6-1 and TRBJ2-1; D might be TRBD1 or TRBD2, each matching 5 bases. Trimming took 9 bases from V and 3 from J, leaving 15 bases between them. Germline assignment: CDR1 MNHNS and CDR2 SASEGT. The CDR3 length is 14 residues. The CDR3 sequence is CASIIAGGYNEQFF. CDR3 sequence (DNA): TGTGCCAGTATAATAGCTGGGGGCTACAATGAGCAGTTCTTC.